One TCR beta chain is described in this entry. From germline, CDR1 is LNHDA and CDR2 SQIVND (reference sequence). This CDR3 has 13 amino acids. The V and J ends lost 4 bases and 7 bases respectively, with 10 bases between them. These data belong to a study of PD-L1 blockade in urothelial cancer. Study information: About 90% of the 29 patients comprised males who had bladder-origin urothelial cancer.

The sample's time point: pretreatment peripheral blood. Synthetic TCR analog templates were spiked into all PCRs individually. The assay was immunoSEQ multiplex PCR, and TCRdb's table has in-frame clones only and misses some. The profile shows around 79,000 clones, roughly 80% of them singletons. This specimen was PBMCs, taken around atezolizumab (anti-PD-L1) treatment. The chain uses TRBV19 and TRBJ2-2, with no clear D. This TCR was recovered from a man aged 40-50 years with urothelial cancer. CDR3 nucleotides: TGTGCCAGTAGTACCCCCCGGTTCGGGGAGCTGTTTTTT. Translated, it gives CASSTPRFGELFF. The full variable domain, in which reference TRBV19 and TRBJ2-2 provide the parts outside the CDR3, is DGGITQSPKYLFRKEGQNVTLSCEQNLNHDAMYWYRQDPGQGLRLIYYSQIVNDFQKGDIAEGYSVSREKKESFPLTVTSAQKNPTAFYLCASSTPRFGELFFGEGSRLTVL.